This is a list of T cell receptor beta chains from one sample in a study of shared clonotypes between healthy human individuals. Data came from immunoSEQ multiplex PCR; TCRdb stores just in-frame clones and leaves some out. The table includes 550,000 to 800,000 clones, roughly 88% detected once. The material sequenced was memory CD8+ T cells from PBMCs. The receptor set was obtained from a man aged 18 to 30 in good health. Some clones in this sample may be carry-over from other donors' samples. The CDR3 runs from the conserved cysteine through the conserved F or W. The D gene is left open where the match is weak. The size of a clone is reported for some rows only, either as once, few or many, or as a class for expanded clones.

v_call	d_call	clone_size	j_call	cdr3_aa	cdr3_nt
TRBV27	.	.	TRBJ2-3	CASSPGPYGSTDTQYF	TGTGCCAGCAGTCCCGGGCCCTACGGTAGCACAGATACGCAGTATTTT
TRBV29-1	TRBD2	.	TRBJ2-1	CSVETRTSPGNEQFF	TGCAGCGTTGAAACCCGGACTAGCCCGGGGAATGAGCAGTTCTTC
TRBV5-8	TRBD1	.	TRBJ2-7	CASSWGTARSYEQYF	TGTGCCAGCAGCTGGGGGACAGCAAGGTCCTACGAGCAGTACTTC
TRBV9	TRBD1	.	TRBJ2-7	CASSPSGRPGQNNEQYF	TGTGCCAGCAGCCCAAGTGGGCGACCGGGACAGAATAACGAGCAGTACTTC
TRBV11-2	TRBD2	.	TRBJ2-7	CASSRGLAAAGDEQYF	TGTGCCAGCAGCCGGGGACTAGCGGCAGCGGGTGACGAGCAGTACTTC
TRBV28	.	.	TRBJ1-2	CASSKQGSYGYTF	TGTGCCAGCAGCAAACAGGGATCCTATGGCTACACCTTC
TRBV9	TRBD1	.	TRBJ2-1	CASSVTGTAYNEQFF	TGTGCCAGCAGCGTAACCGGGACAGCCTACAATGAGCAGTTCTTC
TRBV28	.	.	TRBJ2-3	CASSYLAESTDTQYF	TGTGCCAGCAGTTATTTAGCGGAGAGCACAGATACGCAGTATTTT
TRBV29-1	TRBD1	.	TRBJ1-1	CSVDRGSEAFF	TGCAGCGTGGACAGGGGTTCTGAAGCTTTCTTT
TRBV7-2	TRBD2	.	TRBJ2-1	CASSGLAGGPNEQFF	TGTGCCAGCAGCGGACTAGCGGGAGGACCCAATGAGCAGTTCTTC
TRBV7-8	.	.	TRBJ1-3	CASSPDRTSGNTIYF	TGTGCCAGCAGCCCTGACAGGACCTCTGGAAACACCATATATTTT
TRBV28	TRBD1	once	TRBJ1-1	CASSLLRTGGPSTEAFF	TGTGCCAGCAGTTTATTACGGACAGGGGGCCCTAGCACTGAAGCTTTCTTT
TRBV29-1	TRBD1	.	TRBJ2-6	CSVATRQGAEANVLTF	TGCAGCGTTGCGACCCGACAGGGGGCGGAAGCCAACGTCCTGACTTTC
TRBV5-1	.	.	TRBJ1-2	CASSWTDPGGYGYTF	TGCGCCAGCAGCTGGACGGACCCGGGTGGCTATGGCTACACCTTC
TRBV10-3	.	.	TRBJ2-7	CAIGVSLHEQYF	TGTGCCATCGGAGTTAGCCTCCACGAGCAGTACTTC
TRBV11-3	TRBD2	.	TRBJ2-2	CASSLRTSGSSGELFF	TGTGCCAGCAGCTTAAGGACTAGCGGGAGCTCCGGGGAGCTGTTTTTT
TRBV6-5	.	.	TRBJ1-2	CASSYGGYTF	TGTGCCAGCAGTTACGGTGGCTACACCTTC
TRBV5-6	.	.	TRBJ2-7	CASSGRDSTSYEQYF	TGTGCCAGCAGTGGCCGGGACTCGACATCCTACGAGCAGTACTTC
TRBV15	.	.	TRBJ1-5	CATENTQGQPQHF	TGTGCCACCGAAAACACGCAGGGGCAGCCCCAGCATTTT
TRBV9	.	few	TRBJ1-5	CASSASGSGQPQHF	TGTGCCAGCAGCGCCTCAGGGAGCGGGCAGCCCCAGCATTTT
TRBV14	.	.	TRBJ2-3	CASSLGWTFSADTQYF	TGTGCCAGCAGTCTAGGATGGACTTTTAGCGCAGATACGCAGTATTTT
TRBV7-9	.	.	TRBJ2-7	CASSLGGVDEQYF	TGTGCCAGCAGCTTAGGGGGGGTCGACGAGCAGTACTTC
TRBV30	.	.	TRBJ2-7	CAWLSGYEQYF	TGTGCCTGGCTTAGCGGCTACGAGCAGTACTTC
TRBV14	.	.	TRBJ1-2	CASSEKGTRYYGYTF	TGTGCCAGCAGCGAGAAAGGGACGAGGTACTATGGCTACACCTTC
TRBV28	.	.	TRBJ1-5	CASSLGSNQPQHF	TGTGCCAGCAGTTTGGGTAGCAATCAGCCCCAGCATTTT
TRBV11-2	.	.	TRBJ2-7	CASSHTYEQYF	TGTGCCAGCAGCCACACGTACGAGCAGTACTTC
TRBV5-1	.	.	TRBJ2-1	CASSLNSNEQFF	TGCGCCAGCAGCTTGAATTCCAATGAGCAGTTCTTC